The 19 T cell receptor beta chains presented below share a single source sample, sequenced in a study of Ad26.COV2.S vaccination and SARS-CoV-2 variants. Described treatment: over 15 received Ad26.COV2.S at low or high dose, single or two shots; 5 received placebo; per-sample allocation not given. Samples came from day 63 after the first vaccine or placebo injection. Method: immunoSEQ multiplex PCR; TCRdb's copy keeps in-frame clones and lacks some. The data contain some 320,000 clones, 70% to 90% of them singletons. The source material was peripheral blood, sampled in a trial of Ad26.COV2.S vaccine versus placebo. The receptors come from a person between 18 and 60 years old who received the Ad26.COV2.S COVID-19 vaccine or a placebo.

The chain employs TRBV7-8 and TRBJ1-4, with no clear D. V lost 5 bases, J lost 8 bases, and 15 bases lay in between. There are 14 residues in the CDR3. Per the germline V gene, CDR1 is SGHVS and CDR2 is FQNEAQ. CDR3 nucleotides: TGTGCCAGCAGCCTAACCGCGGTTGAAGAAAAACTGTTTTTT. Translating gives CASSLTAVEEKLFF. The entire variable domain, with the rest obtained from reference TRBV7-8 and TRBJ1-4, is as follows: GAGVSQSPRYKVAKRGQDVALRCDPISGHVSLFWYQQALGQGPEFLTYFQNEAQLDKSGLPSDRFFAERPEGSVSTLKIQRTQQEDSAVYLCASSLTAVEEKLFFGSGTQLSVL.

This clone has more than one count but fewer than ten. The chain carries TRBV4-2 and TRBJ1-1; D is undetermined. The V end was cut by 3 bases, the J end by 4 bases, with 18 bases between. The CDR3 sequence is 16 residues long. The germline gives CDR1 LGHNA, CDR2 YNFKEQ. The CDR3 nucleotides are TGTGCCAGCAGCCAGAACAAAAGGGCGGGCGGCACTGAAGCTTTCTTT. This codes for CASSQNKRAGGTEAFF.

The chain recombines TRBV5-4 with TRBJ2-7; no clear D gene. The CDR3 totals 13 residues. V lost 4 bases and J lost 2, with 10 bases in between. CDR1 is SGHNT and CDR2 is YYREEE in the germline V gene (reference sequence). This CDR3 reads CASSPDTPYEQYF. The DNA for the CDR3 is TGTGCCAGCAGCCCCGACACCCCCTACGAGCAGTACTTC.

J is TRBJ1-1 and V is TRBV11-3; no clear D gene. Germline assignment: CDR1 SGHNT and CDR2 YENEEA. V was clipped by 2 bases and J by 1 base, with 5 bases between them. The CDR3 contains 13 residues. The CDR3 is CASSLTRNTEAFF. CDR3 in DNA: TGTGCCAGCAGCTTAACACGGAACACTGAAGCTTTCTTT.

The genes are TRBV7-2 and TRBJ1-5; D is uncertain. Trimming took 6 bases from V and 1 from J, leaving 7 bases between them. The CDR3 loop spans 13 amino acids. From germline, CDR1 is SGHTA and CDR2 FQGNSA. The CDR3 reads CASSGWSNQPQHF. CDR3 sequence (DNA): TGTGCCAGCAGTGGTTGGAGCAATCAGCCCCAGCATTTT.

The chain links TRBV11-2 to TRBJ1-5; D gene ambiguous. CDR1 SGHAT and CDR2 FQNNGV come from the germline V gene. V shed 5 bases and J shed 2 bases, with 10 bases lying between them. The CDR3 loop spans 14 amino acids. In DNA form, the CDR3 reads TGTGCCAGCAGCGCGGCCGGAGGCAATCAGCCCCAGCATTTT. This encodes CASSAAGGNQPQHF.

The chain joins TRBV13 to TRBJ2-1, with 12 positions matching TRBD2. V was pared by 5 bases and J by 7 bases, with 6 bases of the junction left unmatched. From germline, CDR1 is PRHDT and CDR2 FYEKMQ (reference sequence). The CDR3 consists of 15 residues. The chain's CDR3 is CASSQTSGGSNEQFF. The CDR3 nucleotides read TGTGCCAGCAGCCAGACTAGCGGGGGAAGTAATGAGCAGTTCTTC.

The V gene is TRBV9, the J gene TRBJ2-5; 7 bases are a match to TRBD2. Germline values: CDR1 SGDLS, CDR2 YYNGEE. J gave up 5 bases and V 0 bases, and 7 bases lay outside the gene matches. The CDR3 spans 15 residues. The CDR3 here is CASSVVASGWETQYF. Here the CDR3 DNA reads TGTGCCAGCAGCGTAGTGGCTAGCGGTTGGGAGACCCAGTACTTC.

CDR3 region: CARLDTNYGYTF. CDR3 nucleotide sequence: TGTGCTAGGCTAGACACCAACTATGGCTACACCTTC. The V gene is TRBV12-5, the J gene TRBJ1-2; no clear D gene. CDR1 and CDR2 from the germline V gene are LGHNT and FRNRAP. The CDR3 has 12 amino acids. V lost 9 bases and J 2 bases, leaving 10 bases between the germline ends.

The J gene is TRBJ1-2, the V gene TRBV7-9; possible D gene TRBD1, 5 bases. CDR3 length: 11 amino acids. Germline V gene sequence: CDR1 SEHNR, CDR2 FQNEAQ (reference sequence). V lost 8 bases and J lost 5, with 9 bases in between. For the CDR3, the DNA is TGTGCCAGCTCGGGGGGATATGGCTACACCTTC. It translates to CASSGGYGYTF.

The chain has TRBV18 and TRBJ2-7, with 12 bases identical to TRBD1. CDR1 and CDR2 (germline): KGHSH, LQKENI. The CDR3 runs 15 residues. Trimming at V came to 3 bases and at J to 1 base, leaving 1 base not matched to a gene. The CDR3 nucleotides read TGTGCCAGCTCACCGGGACAGGGGGCATCCTACGAGCAGTACTTC. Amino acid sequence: CASSPGQGASYEQYF.

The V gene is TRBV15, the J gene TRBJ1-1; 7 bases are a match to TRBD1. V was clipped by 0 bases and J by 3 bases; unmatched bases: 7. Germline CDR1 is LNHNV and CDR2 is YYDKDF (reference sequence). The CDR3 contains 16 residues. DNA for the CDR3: TGTGCCACCAGCAGAGAATGGGAGGGGGCTTACACTGAAGCTTTCTTT. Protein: CATSREWEGAYTEAFF.

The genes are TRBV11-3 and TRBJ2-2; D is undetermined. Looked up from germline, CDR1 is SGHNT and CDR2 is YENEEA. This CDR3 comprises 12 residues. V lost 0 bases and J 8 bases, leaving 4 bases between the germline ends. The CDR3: CASSLDRGELFF. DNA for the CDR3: TGTGCCAGCAGCTTAGATCGAGGGGAGCTGTTTTTT.

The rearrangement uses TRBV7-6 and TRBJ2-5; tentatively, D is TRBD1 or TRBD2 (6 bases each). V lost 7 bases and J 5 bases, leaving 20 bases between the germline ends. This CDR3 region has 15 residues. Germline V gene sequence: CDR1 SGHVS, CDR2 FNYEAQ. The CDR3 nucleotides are TGTGCCAGCACCCCCGCCGGGGGCCCCCACGAGACCCAGTACTTC. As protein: CASTPAGGPHETQYF.

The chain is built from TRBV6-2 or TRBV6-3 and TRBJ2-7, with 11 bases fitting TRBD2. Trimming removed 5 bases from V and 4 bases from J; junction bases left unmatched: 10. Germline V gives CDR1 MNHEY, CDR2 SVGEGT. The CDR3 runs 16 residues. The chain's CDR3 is CASSPKGRLAGYEQYF. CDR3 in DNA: TGTGCCAGCAGTCCAAAGGGGAGACTAGCGGGGTACGAGCAGTACTTC.

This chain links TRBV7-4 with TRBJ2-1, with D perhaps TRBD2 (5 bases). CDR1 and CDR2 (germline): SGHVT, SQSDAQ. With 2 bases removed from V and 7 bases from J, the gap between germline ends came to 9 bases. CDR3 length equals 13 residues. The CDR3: CASSLLSGNEQFF. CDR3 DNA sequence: TGTGCCAGCAGCTTACTTTCGGGGAATGAGCAGTTCTTC.

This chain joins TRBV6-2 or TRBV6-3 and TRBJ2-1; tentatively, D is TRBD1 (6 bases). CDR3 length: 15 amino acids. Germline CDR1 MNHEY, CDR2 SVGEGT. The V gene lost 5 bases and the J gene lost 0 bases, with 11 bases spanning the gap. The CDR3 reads CASSRGLGSYNEQFF. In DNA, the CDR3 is TGTGCCAGCAGTAGGGGGTTGGGCTCCTACAATGAGCAGTTCTTC.

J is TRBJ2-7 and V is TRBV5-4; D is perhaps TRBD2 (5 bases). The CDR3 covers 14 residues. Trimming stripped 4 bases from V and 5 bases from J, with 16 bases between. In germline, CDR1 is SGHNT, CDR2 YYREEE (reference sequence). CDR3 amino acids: CASSVGSSGDEQYF. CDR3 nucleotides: TGTGCCAGCAGCGTCGGGTCGAGCGGCGACGAGCAGTACTTC.

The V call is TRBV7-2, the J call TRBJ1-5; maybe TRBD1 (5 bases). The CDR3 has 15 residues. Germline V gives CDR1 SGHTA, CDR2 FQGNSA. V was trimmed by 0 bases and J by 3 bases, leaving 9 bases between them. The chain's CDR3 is CASSLAGGNNQPQHF. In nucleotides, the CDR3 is TGTGCCAGCAGCTTAGCGGGGGGAAACAATCAGCCCCAGCATTTT.